This TCR beta chain is drawn from a study of blood T cell repertoires in COVID-19. The data were produced by immunoSEQ multiplex PCR, yet TCRdb's version contains in-frame clones alone and is incomplete. The top ten hold approximately 5.2% of the sample, which has around 92,000 clones, about 88% seen once. CDR1 MNHEY and CDR2 SVGAGI come from the germline V gene. The CDR3 length is 15 residues. V was pared by 7 bases and J by 5 bases, with 21 bases between. This clone appeared once. This chain connects TRBV6-5 to TRBJ2-7; tentatively, D is TRBD2 (7 bases). This clonotype was obtained from a woman over 75 with active COVID-19. The specimen was peripheral blood. The DNA for the CDR3 is TGTGCCAGCACCCGCAAGGGGGAGGGCCTCAACGAGCAGTACTTC. Its protein is CASTRKGEGLNEQYF.